This TCR beta chain derives from a study of T cell responses to AZD1222 COVID-19 vaccine. Germline V gene data show CDR1 as WSHSY and CDR2 as SAAADI. The ends were cut back, 7 bases at V and 0 bases at J, with 1 base in the middle. This CDR3 is 11 amino acids long. Sequencing was performed with immunoSEQ multiplex PCR; in TCRdb, only in-frame clones are kept and a portion is missing. The sample includes about 120,000 clones, about 88% of them seen just once. The J gene is TRBJ1-3, the V gene TRBV10-2; no definite D call. Source: peripheral blood, taken 28 days after the second AZD1222 dose. The TCR originated in an adult who received the AZD1222 COVID-19 vaccine. CDR3 DNA sequence: TGCGCCAGCAACTCTGGAAACACCATATATTTT. It yields the protein CASNSGNTIYF.